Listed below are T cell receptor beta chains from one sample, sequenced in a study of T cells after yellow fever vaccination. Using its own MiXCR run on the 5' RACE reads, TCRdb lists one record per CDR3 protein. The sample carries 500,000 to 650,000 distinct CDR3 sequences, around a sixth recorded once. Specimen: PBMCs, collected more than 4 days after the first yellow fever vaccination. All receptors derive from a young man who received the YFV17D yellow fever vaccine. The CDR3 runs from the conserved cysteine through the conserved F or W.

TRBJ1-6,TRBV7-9,CASSPQGSPLHF
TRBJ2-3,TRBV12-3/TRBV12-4,CASRLQSTGTDTQYF
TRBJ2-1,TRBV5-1,CASSFLAGGSYNEQFF
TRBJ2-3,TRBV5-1,CASSLTSGAGDTQYF
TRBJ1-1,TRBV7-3,CASSSSTGRNTEAFF
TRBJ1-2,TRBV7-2,CASRLSGTGDRSYTF
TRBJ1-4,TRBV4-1,CASSHSHATGKNEKLFF
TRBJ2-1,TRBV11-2,CASSLEGPSSYNEQFF
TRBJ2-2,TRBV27,CASSPRTSGGAKTGELFF
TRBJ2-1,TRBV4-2,CASSQDPAGGGNEQFF
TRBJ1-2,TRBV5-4,CASSLWGSSTGSGYTF
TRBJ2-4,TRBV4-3,CASSQDLPGLIAKNIQYF
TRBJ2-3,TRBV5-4,CASSLRTGGVLDTQYF
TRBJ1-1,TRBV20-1,CSALSYSLSTEAFF
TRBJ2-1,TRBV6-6,CASSYDGGEQFF
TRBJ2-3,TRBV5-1,CASSWLKKTDTQYF
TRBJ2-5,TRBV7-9,CASSSLGGRETQYF
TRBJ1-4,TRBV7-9,CASSVDRDQEKLFF
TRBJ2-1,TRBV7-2,CASSSRSNKQFF
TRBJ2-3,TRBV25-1,CASIPQGWGTDTQYF
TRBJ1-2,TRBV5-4,CASSSPDGRGYTF
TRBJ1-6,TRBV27,CASKRGTGRALHF
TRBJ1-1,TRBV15,CATSLGSNTEAFF
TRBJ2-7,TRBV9,CASSVAAGGPSYEQYF
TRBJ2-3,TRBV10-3,CAISDGTNRRDTQYF
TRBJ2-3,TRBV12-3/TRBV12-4,CASKPGTATDTQYF